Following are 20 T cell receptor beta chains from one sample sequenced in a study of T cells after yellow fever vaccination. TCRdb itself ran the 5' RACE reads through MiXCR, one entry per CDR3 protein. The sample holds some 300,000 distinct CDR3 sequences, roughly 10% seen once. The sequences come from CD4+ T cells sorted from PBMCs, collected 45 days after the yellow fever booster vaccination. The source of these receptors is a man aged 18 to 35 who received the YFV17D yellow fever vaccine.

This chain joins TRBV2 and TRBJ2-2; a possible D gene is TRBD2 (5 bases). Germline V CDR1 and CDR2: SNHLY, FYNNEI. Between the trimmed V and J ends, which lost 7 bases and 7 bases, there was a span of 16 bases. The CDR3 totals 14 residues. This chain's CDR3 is CASTRAREVGELFF. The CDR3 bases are TGTGCCAGCACGCGGGCCCGAGAGGTCGGGGAGCTGTTTTTT.

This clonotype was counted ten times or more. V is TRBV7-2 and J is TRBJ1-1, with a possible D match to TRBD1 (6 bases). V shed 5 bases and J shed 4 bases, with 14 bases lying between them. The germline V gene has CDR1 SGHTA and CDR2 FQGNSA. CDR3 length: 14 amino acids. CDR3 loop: CASSQEGVGTEAFF. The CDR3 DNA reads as TGTGCCAGCAGCCAGGAGGGGGTTGGCACTGAAGCTTTCTTT.

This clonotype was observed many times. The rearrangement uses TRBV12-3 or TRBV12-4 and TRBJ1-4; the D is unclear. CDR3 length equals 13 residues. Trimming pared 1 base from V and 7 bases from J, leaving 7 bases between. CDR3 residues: CASSLGQLEKLFF. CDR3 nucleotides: TGTGCCAGCAGTTTAGGACAACTTGAAAAACTGTTTTTT.

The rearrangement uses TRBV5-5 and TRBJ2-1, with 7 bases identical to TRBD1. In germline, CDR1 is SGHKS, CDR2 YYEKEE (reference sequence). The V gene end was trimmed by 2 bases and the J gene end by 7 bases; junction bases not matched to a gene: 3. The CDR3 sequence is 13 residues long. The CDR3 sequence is CASSLDRVNEQFF. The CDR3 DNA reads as TGTGCCAGCAGCTTAGACAGGGTAAATGAGCAGTTCTTC.

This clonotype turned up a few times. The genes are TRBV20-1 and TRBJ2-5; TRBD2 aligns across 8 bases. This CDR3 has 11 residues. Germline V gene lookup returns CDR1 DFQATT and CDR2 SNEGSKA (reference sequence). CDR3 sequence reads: CSAPRGGTQYF. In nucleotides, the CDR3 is TGCAGCGCCCCCCGGGGGGGGACCCAGTACTTC.

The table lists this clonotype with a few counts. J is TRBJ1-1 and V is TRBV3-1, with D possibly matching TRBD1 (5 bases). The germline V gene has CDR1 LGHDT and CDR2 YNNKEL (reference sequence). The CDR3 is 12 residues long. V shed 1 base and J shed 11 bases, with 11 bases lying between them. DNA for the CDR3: TGTGCCAGCAGCCAAGGGTCGGGGACGGCTTTCTTT. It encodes CASSQGSGTAFF. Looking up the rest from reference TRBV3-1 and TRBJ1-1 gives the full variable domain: DTAVSQTPKYLVTQMGNDKSIKCEQNLGHDTMYWYKQDSKKFLKIMFSYNNKELIINETVPNRFSPKSPDKAHLNLHINSLELGDSAVYFCASSQGSGTAFFGQGTRLTVV.

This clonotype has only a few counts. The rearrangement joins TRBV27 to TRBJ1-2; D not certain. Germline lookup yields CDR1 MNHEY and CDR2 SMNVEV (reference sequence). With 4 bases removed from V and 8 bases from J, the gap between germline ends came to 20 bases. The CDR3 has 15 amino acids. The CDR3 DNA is TGTGCCAGCAGTTCCGTCCGGGGTGGATTTTCGGGCTACACCTTC. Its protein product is CASSSVRGGFSGYTF.

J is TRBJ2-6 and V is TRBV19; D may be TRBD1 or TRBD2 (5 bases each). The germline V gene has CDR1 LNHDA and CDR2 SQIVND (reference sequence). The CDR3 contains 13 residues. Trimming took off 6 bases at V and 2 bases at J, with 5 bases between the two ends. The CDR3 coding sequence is TGTGCCAGTAGGGGGGCTGGGGCCAACGTCCTGACTTTC. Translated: CASRGAGANVLTF.

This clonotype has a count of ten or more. CDR3 DNA: TGCGCCAGCAGCTTCGGGGGGGCCTCAGATACGCAGTATTTT. This encodes CASSFGGASDTQYF. The V and J genes are TRBV5-1 and TRBJ2-3; TRBD2 agrees at 8 bases. The CDR3 is 14 amino acids. The V and J ends lost 2 bases and 4 bases, in that order; junction bases with no gene match: 3. From germline, CDR1 is SGHRS and CDR2 YFSETQ.

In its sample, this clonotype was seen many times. CDR3 coding DNA: TGTGCCAGCAGCTTGGGAAAATGGGTGCGAATACAGAATGAGCAGTTCTTC. Translation gives CASSLGKWVRIQNEQFF. The chain couples TRBV5-4 to TRBJ2-1; D ambiguous. The germline V and J ends were trimmed by 0 bases and 7 bases, with 20 bases remaining between them. CDR3 length: 17 residues. Germline V gene lookup returns CDR1 SGHNT and CDR2 YYREEE (reference sequence).

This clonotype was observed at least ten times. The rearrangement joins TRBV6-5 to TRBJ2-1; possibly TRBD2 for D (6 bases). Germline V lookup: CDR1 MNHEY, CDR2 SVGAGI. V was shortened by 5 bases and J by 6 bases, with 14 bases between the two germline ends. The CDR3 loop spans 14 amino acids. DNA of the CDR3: TGTGCCAGCAGTCCTCGGCGGGGAGCCAATGAGCAGTTCTTC. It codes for CASSPRRGANEQFF.

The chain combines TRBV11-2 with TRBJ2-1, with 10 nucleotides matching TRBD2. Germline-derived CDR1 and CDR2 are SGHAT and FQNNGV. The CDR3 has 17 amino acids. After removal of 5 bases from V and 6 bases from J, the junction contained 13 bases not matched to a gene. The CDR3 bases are TGTGCCAGCAGCCGCCATCCTCTAGCGGGGGTAGTCAATGAGCAGTTCTTC. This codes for CASSRHPLAGVVNEQFF.

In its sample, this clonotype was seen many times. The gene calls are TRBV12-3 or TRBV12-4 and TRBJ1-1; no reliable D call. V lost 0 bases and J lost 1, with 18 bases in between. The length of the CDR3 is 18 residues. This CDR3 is CASSLAGFRVGSNTEAFF. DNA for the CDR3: TGTGCCAGCAGTTTAGCGGGTTTTAGGGTGGGGTCGAACACTGAAGCTTTCTTT.

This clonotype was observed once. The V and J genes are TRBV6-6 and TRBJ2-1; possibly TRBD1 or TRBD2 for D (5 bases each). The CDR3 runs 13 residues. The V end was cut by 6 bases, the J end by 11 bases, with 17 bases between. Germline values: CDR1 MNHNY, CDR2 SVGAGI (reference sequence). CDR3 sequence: CASRTPTGQKQFF. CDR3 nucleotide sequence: TGTGCCAGCAGGACTCCGACGGGGCAGAAGCAGTTCTTC.

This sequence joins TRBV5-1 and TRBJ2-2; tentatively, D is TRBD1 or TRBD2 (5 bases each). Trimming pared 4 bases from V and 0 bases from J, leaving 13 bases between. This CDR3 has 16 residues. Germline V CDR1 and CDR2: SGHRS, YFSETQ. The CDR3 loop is CASSMEVGANTGELFF. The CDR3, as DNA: TGCGCCAGCAGCATGGAGGTGGGGGCGAACACCGGGGAGCTGTTTTTT.

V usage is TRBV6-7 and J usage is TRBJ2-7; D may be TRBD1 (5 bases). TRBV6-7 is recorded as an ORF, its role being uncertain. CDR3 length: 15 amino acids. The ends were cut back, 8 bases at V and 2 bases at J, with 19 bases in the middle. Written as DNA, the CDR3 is TGTGCCAGCTCAGTTTCGCAGGGTCCAGCCTACGAGCAGTACTTC. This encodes CASSVSQGPAYEQYF.

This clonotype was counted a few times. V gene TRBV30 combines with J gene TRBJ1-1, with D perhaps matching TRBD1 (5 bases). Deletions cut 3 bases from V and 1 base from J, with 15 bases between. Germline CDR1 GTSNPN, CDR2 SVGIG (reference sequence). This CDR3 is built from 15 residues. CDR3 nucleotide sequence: TGTGCCTGGAGCCGGGGACTGCACCAGAACACTGAAGCTTTCTTT. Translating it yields CAWSRGLHQNTEAFF.

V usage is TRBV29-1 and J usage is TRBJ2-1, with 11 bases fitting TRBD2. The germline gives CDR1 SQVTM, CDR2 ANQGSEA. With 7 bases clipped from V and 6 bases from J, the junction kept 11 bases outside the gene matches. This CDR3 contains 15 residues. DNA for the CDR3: TGCAGCGCTTGGGGAGTAGCGGGGGGGCTCAATGAGCAGTTCTTC. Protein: CSAWGVAGGLNEQFF.

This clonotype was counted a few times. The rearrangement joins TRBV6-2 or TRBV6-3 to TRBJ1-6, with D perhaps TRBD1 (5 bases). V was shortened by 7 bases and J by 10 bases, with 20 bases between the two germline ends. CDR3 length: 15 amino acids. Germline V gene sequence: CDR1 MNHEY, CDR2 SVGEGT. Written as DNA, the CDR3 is TGTGCCAGCAAACGGGGCGCGAGGAGAGGATCACCCCTCCACTTT. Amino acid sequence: CASKRGARRGSPLHF.

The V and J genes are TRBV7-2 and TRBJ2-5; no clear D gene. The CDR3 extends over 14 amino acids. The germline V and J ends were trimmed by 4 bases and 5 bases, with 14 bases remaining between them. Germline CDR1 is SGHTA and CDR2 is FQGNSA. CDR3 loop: CASSSRQVIETQYF. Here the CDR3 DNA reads TGTGCCAGCAGCTCCAGGCAGGTGATTGAGACCCAGTACTTC.